This passage covers 8 T cell receptor beta chains from one sample sequenced in a study of patients and donors after allogeneic stem cell transplantation. From the RT-PCR reads, TCRdb called clonotypes with MiXCR, one entry per CDR3 protein. The sample lists about a million distinct CDR3 sequences, 18% occurring once. Sequencing was performed on blood, either unsorted or a sorted T cell fraction (not recorded which). The receptors were gathered from a human donor who was either an allogeneic HSCT recipient or a stem cell or donor lymphocyte infusion donor (not recorded which). It is not recorded whose cells these are; they may come from a transplant donor.

The chain joins TRBV24-1 to TRBJ2-5; 9 nucleotides match TRBD1. CDR3 length: 15 amino acids. From germline, CDR1 is KGHDR and CDR2 SFDVKD. V lost 7 bases and J lost 2; bases outside the gene matches: 7. The CDR3 sequence: CATSPGQGLQETQYF. In DNA form, the CDR3 reads TGTGCCACCAGCCCGGGACAGGGCCTTCAAGAGACCCAGTACTTC.

J is TRBJ2-1 and V is TRBV24-1, with 10 bases identical to TRBD2. CDR1 KGHDR and CDR2 SFDVKD come from the germline V gene. CDR3 length: 14 residues. With 0 bases clipped from V and 13 bases from J, the junction kept 5 bases outside the gene matches. The CDR3 spells CATSDLLAGAQQFF. CDR3 DNA sequence: TGTGCCACCAGTGATTTGCTAGCGGGGGCCCAACAGTTCTTC.

This clonotype appeared a few times. The J gene is TRBJ1-4, the V gene TRBV30, with a tentative D call TRBD1 (5 bases). The germline gives CDR1 GTSNPN, CDR2 SVGIG (reference sequence). V lost 4 bases to trimming and J lost 5 bases, with 14 bases between them. The CDR3 covers 14 residues. DNA for the CDR3: TGTGCCTGGAACAAAGTAGCAGGGAATGAAAAACTGTTTTTT. Residues: CAWNKVAGNEKLFF.

The chain employs TRBV27 and TRBJ2-1; 9 bases fit TRBD2. After removal of 3 bases from V and 8 bases from J, the junction contained 8 bases not matched to a gene. The CDR3 contains 15 residues. Germline V gene data show CDR1 as MNHEY and CDR2 as SMNVEV (reference sequence). The CDR3 spells CASSFSGTSSDEQFF. The CDR3 DNA follows: TGTGCCAGCAGTTTTTCCGGGACTAGCAGCGATGAGCAGTTCTTC.

This clonotype was counted between two and nine times. The chain is built from TRBV6-2 or TRBV6-3 and TRBJ2-1; 10 positions agree with TRBD2. Germline CDR1 and CDR2: MNHEY and SVGEGT. Germline trimming cut 5 bases from V and 7 bases from J; bases unmatched to any gene: 5. This CDR3 is built from 14 residues. In DNA, the CDR3 is TGTGCCAGCAGTGAGCGGGGGGGTGGGAATGAGCAGTTCTTC. Amino acid sequence: CASSERGGGNEQFF.

V is TRBV5-1 and J is TRBJ2-4; 11 bases agree with TRBD2. This CDR3 has 14 amino acids. Germline V CDR1 and CDR2: SGHRS, YFSETQ. V shed 6 bases and J 5 bases; nucleotides not matched to a gene: 4. CDR3 bases: TGCGCCAGCAACCCGACTAGCGGGGAAAACATTCAGTACTTC. Translation: CASNPTSGENIQYF.

Only a few counts were recorded for this clonotype. The rearrangement links TRBV12-3 or TRBV12-4 to TRBJ1-2; 8 nucleotides line up with TRBD1. With 2 bases clipped from V and 6 bases from J, the junction kept 8 bases outside the gene matches. The CDR3 runs to 15 residues. CDR3 in DNA: TGTGCCAGCAGTTTAAGCCGGGGGACAGGAGATGGCTACACCTTC. Its protein is CASSLSRGTGDGYTF.

This clonotype has just a few counts. The rearrangement joins TRBV20-1 to TRBJ2-2; possible D gene TRBD2, 6 bases. The V and J ends lost 3 bases and 2 bases respectively, with 10 bases between them. CDR3 length: 14 amino acids. CDR1 is DFQATT, CDR2 SNEGSKA, per germline (reference sequence). The CDR3 here is CSASRDLNTGELFF. DNA for the CDR3: TGCAGTGCTAGTCGGGACTTAAACACCGGGGAGCTGTTTTTT.